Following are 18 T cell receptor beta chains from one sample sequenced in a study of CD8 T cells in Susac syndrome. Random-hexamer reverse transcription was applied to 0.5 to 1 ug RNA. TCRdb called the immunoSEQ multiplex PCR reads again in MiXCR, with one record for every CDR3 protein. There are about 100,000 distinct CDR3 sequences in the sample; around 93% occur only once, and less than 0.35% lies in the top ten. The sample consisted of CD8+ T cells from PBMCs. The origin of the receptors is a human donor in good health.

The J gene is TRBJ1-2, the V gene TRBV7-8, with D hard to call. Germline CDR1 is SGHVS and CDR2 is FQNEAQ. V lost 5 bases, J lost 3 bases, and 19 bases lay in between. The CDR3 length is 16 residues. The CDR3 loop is CASSPSGPPEDYGYTF. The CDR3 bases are TGTGCCAGCAGCCCTTCAGGACCTCCCGAGGACTATGGCTACACCTTC.

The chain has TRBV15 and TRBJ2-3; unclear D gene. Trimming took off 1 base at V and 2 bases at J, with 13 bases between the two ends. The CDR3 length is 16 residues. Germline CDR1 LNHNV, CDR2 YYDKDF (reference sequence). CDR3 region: CATSRGRPYDTDTQYF. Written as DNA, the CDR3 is TGTGCCACCAGCAGAGGAAGGCCATATGACACAGATACGCAGTATTTT.

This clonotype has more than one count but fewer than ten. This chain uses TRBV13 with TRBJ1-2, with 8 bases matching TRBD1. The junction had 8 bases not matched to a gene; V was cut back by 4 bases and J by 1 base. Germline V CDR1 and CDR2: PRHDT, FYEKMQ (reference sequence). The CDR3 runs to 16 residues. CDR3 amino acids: CASSSDRGGSNYGYTF. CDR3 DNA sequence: TGTGCCAGCAGCTCCGACAGGGGAGGTAGTAACTATGGCTACACCTTC.

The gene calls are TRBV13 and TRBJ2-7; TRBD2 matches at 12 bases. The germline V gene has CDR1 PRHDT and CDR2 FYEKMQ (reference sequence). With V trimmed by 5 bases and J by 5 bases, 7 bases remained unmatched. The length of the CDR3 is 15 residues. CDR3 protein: CASSETSGGSDEQYF. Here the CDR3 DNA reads TGTGCCAGCAGCGAAACTAGCGGGGGGTCCGACGAGCAGTACTTC.

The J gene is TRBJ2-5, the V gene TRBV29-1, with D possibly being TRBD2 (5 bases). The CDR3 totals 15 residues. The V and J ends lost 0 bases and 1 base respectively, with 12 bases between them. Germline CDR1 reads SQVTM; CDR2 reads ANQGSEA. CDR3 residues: CSVEDGRGLQETQYF. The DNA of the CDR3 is TGCAGCGTTGAAGATGGGAGAGGGCTCCAAGAGACCCAGTACTTC.

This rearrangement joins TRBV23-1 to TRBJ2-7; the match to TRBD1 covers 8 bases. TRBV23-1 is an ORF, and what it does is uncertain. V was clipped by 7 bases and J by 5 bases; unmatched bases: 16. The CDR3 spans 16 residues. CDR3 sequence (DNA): TGCGCCAGCACGGGCTTGAGAGTGGACAGGGTTCACGAGCAGTACTTC. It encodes CASTGLRVDRVHEQYF.

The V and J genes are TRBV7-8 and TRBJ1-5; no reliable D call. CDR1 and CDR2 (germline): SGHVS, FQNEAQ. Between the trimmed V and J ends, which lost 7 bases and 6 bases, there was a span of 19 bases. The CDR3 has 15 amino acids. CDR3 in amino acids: CASTVSRGKGQPQHF. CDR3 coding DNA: TGTGCCAGCACGGTCAGTCGAGGGAAGGGTCAGCCCCAGCATTTT.

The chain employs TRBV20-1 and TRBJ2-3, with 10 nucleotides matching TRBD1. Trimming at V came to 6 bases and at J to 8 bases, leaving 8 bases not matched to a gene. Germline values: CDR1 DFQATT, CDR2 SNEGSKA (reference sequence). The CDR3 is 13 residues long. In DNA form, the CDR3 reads TGCAGTGCCCCCGGACAGGGGGAGGTTACGCAGTATTTT. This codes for CSAPGQGEVTQYF.

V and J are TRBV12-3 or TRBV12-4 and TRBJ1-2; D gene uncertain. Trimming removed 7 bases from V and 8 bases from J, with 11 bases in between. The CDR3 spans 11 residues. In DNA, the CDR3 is TGTGCCAGCACCGAGGGAGGAGGCTACACCTTC. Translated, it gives CASTEGGGYTF.

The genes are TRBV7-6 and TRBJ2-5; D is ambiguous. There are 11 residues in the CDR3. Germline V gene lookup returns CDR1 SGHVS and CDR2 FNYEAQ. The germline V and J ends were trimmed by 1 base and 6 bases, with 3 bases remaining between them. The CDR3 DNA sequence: TGTGCCAGCAGCTTAGGAAAGACCCAGTACTTC. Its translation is CASSLGKTQYF.

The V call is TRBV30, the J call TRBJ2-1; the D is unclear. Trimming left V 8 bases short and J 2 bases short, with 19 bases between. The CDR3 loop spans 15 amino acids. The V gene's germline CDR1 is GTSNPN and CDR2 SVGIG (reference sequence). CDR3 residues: CARAVGENPYNEQFF. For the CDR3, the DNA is TGTGCCCGGGCTGTGGGCGAGAACCCCTACAATGAGCAGTTCTTC.

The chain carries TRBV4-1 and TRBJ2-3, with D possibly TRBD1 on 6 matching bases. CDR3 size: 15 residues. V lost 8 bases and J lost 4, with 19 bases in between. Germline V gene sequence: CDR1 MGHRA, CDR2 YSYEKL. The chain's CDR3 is CASSQLNRAPDTQYF. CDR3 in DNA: TGCGCCAGCTCCCAACTCAACAGGGCCCCAGATACGCAGTATTTT.

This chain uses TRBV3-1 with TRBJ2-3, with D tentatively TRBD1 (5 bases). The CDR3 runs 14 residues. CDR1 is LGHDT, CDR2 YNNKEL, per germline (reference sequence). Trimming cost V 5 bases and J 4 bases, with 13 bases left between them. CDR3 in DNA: TGTGCCAGCAGCTATCCAGGGCCCTCAGATACGCAGTATTTT. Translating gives CASSYPGPSDTQYF.

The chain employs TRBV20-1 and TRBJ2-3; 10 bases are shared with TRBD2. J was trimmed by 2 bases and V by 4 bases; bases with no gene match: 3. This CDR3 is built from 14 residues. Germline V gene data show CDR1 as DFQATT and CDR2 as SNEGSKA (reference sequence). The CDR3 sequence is CSATSGGPTDTQYF. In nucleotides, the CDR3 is TGCAGTGCTACTAGCGGGGGCCCCACAGATACGCAGTATTTT.

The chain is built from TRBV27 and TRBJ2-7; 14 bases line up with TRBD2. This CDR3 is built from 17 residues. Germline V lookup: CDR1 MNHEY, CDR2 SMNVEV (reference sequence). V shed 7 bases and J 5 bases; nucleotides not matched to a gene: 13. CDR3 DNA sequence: TGTGCCAGCACGCGGACTAGCGGGGGGCCCCTTTCGAACGAGCAGTACTTC. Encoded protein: CASTRTSGGPLSNEQYF.

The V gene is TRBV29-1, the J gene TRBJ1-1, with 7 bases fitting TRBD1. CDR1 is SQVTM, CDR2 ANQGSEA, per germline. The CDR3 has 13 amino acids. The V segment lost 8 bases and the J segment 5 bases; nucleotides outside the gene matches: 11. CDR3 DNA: TGCAGCTCCCAGGGAGGGGGCAATACTGAAGCTTTCTTT. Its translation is CSSQGGGNTEAFF.

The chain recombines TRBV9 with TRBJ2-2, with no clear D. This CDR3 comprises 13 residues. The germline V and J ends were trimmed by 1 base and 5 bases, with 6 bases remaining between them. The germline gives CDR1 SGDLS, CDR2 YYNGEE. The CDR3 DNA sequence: TGTGCCAGCAGCGTACAGAGAACCGGGGAGCTGTTTTTT. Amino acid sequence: CASSVQRTGELFF. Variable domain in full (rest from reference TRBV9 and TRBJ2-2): DSGVTQTPKHLITATGQRVTLRCSPRSGDLSVYWYQQSLDQGLQFLIQYYNGEERAKGNILERFSAQQFPDLHSELNLSSLELGDSALYFCASSVQRTGELFFGEGSRLTVL.

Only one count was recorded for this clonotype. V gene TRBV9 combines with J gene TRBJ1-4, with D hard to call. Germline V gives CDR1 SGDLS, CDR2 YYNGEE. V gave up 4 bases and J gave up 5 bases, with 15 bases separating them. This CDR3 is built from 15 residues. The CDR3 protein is CASSPEPGLNEKLFF. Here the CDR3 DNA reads TGTGCCAGCAGCCCGGAACCGGGTTTGAATGAAAAACTGTTTTTT.